These 28 T cell receptor beta chains share one sample of origin, sequenced in a study of blood T cell repertoires in COVID-19. Sequencing was performed with immunoSEQ multiplex PCR; in TCRdb, only in-frame clones are kept and a portion is missing. The sample contains just over 65,000 clones, around 86% of which appear only once. What was sequenced was peripheral blood. Every receptor here comes from a young man with acute or convalescent COVID-19.

This chain uses TRBV10-2 with TRBJ1-1, with a tentative D call TRBD1 (6 bases). Germline-derived CDR1 and CDR2 are WSHSY and SAAADI. This CDR3 has 16 amino acids. The V end was cut by 3 bases, the J end by 1 base, with 15 bases between. Here the CDR3 DNA reads TGCGCCAGCAGTGATTTACCAGGGGCGAGGAACACTGAAGCTTTCTTT. Translated, it gives CASSDLPGARNTEAFF.

This sequence joins TRBV11-1 and TRBJ2-1; the match to TRBD1 covers 10 bases. Per the germline V gene, CDR1 is SGHAT and CDR2 is FQDESV (reference sequence). This CDR3 has 16 residues. The V gene end was trimmed by 3 bases and the J gene end by 9 bases; junction bases not matched to a gene: 11. CDR3 amino acids: CASSLGDRGSNGEQFF. CDR3 in DNA: TGTGCCAGCAGCTTGGGGGACAGGGGAAGCAATGGTGAGCAGTTCTTC.

V gene TRBV5-1 combines with J gene TRBJ2-1; 9 nucleotides line up with TRBD1. From germline, CDR1 is SGHRS and CDR2 YFSETQ. The trim removed 5 bases at V and 5 bases at J, leaving 5 bases unmatched. CDR3 size: 14 residues. CDR3 in amino acids: CASRRDREDNEQFF. The CDR3, as DNA: TGCGCCAGCAGAAGGGACAGGGAAGACAATGAGCAGTTCTTC. Complete variable domain (other parts from reference TRBV5-1 and TRBJ2-1): KAGVTQTPRYLIKTRGQQVTLSCSPISGHRSVSWYQQTPGQGLQFLFEYFSETQRNKGNFPGRFSGRQFSNSRSEMNVSTLELGDSALYLCASRRDREDNEQFFGPGTRLTVL.

This chain joins TRBV28 and TRBJ2-7, with TRBD1 identical over 10 bases. The CDR3 consists of 15 residues. The V gene end was trimmed by 5 bases and the J gene end by 4 bases; junction bases not matched to a gene: 8. The germline V gene encodes CDR1 MDHEN and CDR2 SYDVKM. This CDR3 reads CASSTLGTGVYEQYF. The CDR3 DNA sequence: TGTGCCAGCAGTACCTTGGGGACAGGGGTATACGAGCAGTACTTC.

The chain combines TRBV5-8 with TRBJ2-7; a possible D gene is TRBD2 (6 bases). The CDR3 has 16 amino acids. V dropped 0 bases and J dropped 6 bases, with 19 bases sitting between them. The V gene's germline CDR1 is SGHTS and CDR2 YDEGEE. CDR3 sequence reads: CASSLEGGVKVREQYF. Written as DNA, the CDR3 is TGTGCCAGCAGCTTGGAAGGAGGGGTGAAGGTACGCGAGCAGTACTTC.

This chain links TRBV6-4 with TRBJ2-6; the D is unclear. V was pared by 0 bases and J by 0 bases, with 3 bases between. Germline CDR1 reads MRHNA; CDR2 reads SNTAGT. This CDR3 comprises 15 residues. CDR3 region: CASSDSSSGANVLTF. The CDR3 DNA is TGTGCCAGCAGTGACTCCAGCTCTGGGGCCAACGTCCTGACTTTC.

The genes are TRBV2 and TRBJ2-2; D possibly corresponds to TRBD2 (5 bases). V was trimmed by 2 bases and J by 6 bases, leaving 7 bases between them. CDR1 and CDR2 (germline): SNHLY, FYNNEI. The CDR3 has 13 residues. The CDR3 spells CASSERESGELFF. DNA of the CDR3: TGTGCCAGCAGTGAAAGGGAGTCCGGGGAGCTGTTTTTT.

The chain has TRBV5-1 and TRBJ2-7, with 12 bases lining up with TRBD2. The CDR3 loop spans 15 amino acids. J gave up 7 bases and V 7 bases, and 12 bases lay outside the gene matches. Per the germline V gene, CDR1 is SGHRS and CDR2 is YFSETQ. The CDR3 is CASHPLAGGPGEQYF. As DNA, the CDR3 is TGCGCCAGCCACCCTCTAGCGGGAGGGCCCGGTGAGCAGTACTTC. Filled out from reference TRBV5-1 and TRBJ2-7, the complete variable domain reads KAGVTQTPRYLIKTRGQQVTLSCSPISGHRSVSWYQQTPGQGLQFLFEYFSETQRNKGNFPGRFSGRQFSNSRSEMNVSTLELGDSALYLCASHPLAGGPGEQYFGPGTRLTVT.

The chain employs TRBV7-9 and TRBJ1-1; TRBD1 matches 10 bases. With 4 bases clipped from V and 7 bases from J, the junction kept 6 bases outside the gene matches. The germline V gene encodes CDR1 SEHNR and CDR2 FQNEAQ (reference sequence). The CDR3 spans 14 residues. The CDR3 nucleotides are TGTGCCAGCAGCTCTCGACAGGGGGCTGGTGAAGCTTTCTTT. This gives the protein CASSSRQGAGEAFF. Based on the CDR3 plus reference TRBV7-9 and TRBJ1-1, the full variable domain is DTGVSQNPRHKITKRGQNVTFRCDPISEHNRLYWYRQTLGQGPEFLTYFQNEAQLEKSRLLSDRFSAERPKGSFSTLEIQRTEQGDSAMYLCASSSRQGAGEAFFGQGTRLTVV.

The rearrangement uses TRBV6-5 and TRBJ1-3, with D perhaps TRBD1 (5 bases). Trimming stripped 4 bases from V and 0 bases from J, with 7 bases between. CDR3 length: 14 amino acids. Germline CDR1 reads MNHEY; CDR2 reads SVGAGI. CDR3 loop: CASSWDFSGNTIYF. CDR3 coding DNA: TGTGCCAGCAGTTGGGACTTCTCTGGAAACACCATATATTTT.

The V and J genes are TRBV9 and TRBJ2-2, with TRBD1 as a possible D gene (6 bases). Germline V gives CDR1 SGDLS, CDR2 YYNGEE. The CDR3 extends over 16 amino acids. V shed 0 bases and J shed 0 bases, with 9 bases lying between them. The CDR3 nucleotides are TGTGCCAGCAGCGTAGGAAACAGGGCGAACACCGGGGAGCTGTTTTTT. It translates to CASSVGNRANTGELFF.

The DNA for the CDR3 is TGTGCCAGCAGCTTCTCAGGAATTAGTGGCTACACCTTC. Its protein is CASSFSGISGYTF. V gene TRBV5-4 combines with J gene TRBJ1-2; D unclear. V was cut by 2 bases and J by 7 bases, with 12 bases left in between. The CDR3 extends over 13 amino acids. Germline V lookup: CDR1 SGHNT, CDR2 YYREEE (reference sequence).

This sequence joins TRBV9 and TRBJ2-1; TRBD2 is a possible D gene (5 bases). This CDR3 has 17 residues. V lost 0 bases, J lost 0 bases, and 13 bases lay in between. CDR1 and CDR2 from the germline V gene are SGDLS and YYNGEE. The CDR3 bases are TGTGCCAGCAGCGTAGCCCTTACTAGGAGCTCCTACAATGAGCAGTTCTTC. It translates to CASSVALTRSSYNEQFF.

This clone was detected once. Sequence at one end of the junction differs from germline and may be a read error. V and J are TRBV20-1 and TRBJ1-2, with D unclear. There are 9 residues in the CDR3. Per germline, CDR1 DFQATT and CDR2 SNEGSKA (reference sequence). In DNA form, the CDR3 reads TGCAGTGCTAACAATGGCTACACCTTC. This sequence encodes CSANNGYTF.

The genes are TRBV18 and TRBJ2-2; 7 bases are shared with TRBD2. The length of the CDR3 is 17 residues. With 3 bases clipped from V and 4 bases from J, the junction kept 11 bases outside the gene matches. Germline V gene lookup returns CDR1 KGHSH and CDR2 LQKENI. The CDR3 is CASSPDLAGAGTGELFF. For the CDR3, the DNA is TGTGCCAGCTCACCTGATCTGGCGGGAGCGGGCACCGGGGAGCTGTTTTTT.

This clone rates as medium-sized. The chain is built from TRBV28 and TRBJ1-1; 7 positions agree with TRBD1. The CDR3 length is 15 residues. Trimming removed 6 bases from V and 7 bases from J; junction bases left unmatched: 14. The germline CDR1 and CDR2 sequences are MDHEN and SYDVKM. CDR3: CASSGPGQSTYEAFF. The CDR3 DNA sequence: TGTGCCAGCAGCGGTCCGGGACAGAGCACTTATGAAGCTTTCTTT.

The chain employs TRBV11-2 and TRBJ1-4; D not certain. The CDR3 runs 13 residues. The germline V gene has CDR1 SGHAT and CDR2 FQNNGV. Trimming shortened V by 5 bases and J by 7 bases, and 11 bases separated the two germline ends. The CDR3: CASSRWAGEKLFF. CDR3 coding DNA: TGTGCCAGCAGCCGGTGGGCCGGTGAAAAACTGTTTTTT.

V is TRBV2 and J is TRBJ2-7, with 11 bases lining up with TRBD2. CDR3 length: 15 amino acids. The germline V gene has CDR1 SNHLY and CDR2 FYNNEI. Trimming removed 6 bases from V and 3 bases from J; junction bases left unmatched: 7. DNA of the CDR3: TGTGCCAGCAGCGATGGGACTAGCGGAAACTACGAGCAGTACTTC. It encodes CASSDGTSGNYEQYF.

This clone was counted a single time. The V and J genes are TRBV30 and TRBJ2-4; perhaps TRBD2 as D (6 bases). This CDR3 spans 18 amino acids. From germline, CDR1 is GTSNPN and CDR2 SVGIG (reference sequence). The V end lost 0 bases, the J end lost 0 bases, and 18 bases lay between the germline ends. CDR3 in amino acids: CAWSVPTSSITAKNIQYF. In nucleotides, the CDR3 is TGTGCCTGGAGTGTCCCTACTAGCTCCATAACAGCCAAAAACATTCAGTACTTC.

The rearrangement links TRBV2 to TRBJ2-4, with D perhaps matching TRBD2 (6 bases). Per germline, CDR1 SNHLY and CDR2 FYNNEI. The CDR3 has 13 residues. V lost 7 bases, J lost 5 bases, and 12 bases lay in between. CDR3 residues: CASTAGTENIQYF. The CDR3 DNA reads as TGTGCCAGCACGGCGGGGACCGAAAACATTCAGTACTTC.

The rearrangement links TRBV28 to TRBJ2-5; 7 nucleotides match TRBD1. V trimming: 4 bases; J trimming: 5 bases; junction bases outside the gene matches: 7. Germline assignment: CDR1 MDHEN and CDR2 SYDVKM. CDR3 length: 14 amino acids. Here the CDR3 DNA reads TGTGCCAGCAGTTCCCTGAGGGGGCGGGAGACCCAGTACTTC. Translation: CASSSLRGRETQYF.

The genes are TRBV27 and TRBJ2-1; 10 positions agree with TRBD2. The V segment lost 6 bases and the J segment 0 bases; nucleotides outside the gene matches: 2. CDR1 is MNHEY and CDR2 is SMNVEV in the germline V gene (reference sequence). The CDR3 contains 15 residues. CDR3 amino acids: CASSSSGSSYNEQFF. DNA for the CDR3: TGTGCCAGCAGCTCTAGCGGGAGCTCCTACAATGAGCAGTTCTTC.

The V gene is TRBV28, the J gene TRBJ1-4; perhaps TRBD1 as D (5 bases). With 5 bases removed from V and 0 bases from J, the gap between germline ends came to 10 bases. The CDR3 consists of 15 residues. From germline, CDR1 is MDHEN and CDR2 SYDVKM. CDR3 residues: CASSDSFATNEKLFF. For the CDR3, the DNA is TGTGCCAGCAGTGACAGTTTTGCAACTAATGAAAAACTGTTTTTT.

This chain links TRBV7-9 with TRBJ2-3; TRBD2 matches at 7 bases. J was trimmed by 0 bases and V by 5 bases; bases with no gene match: 17. The CDR3 length is 19 residues. The germline V gene encodes CDR1 SEHNR and CDR2 FQNEAQ (reference sequence). CDR3 sequence (DNA): TGTGCCAGCAGCCCATCGCCTTTGAAGCGGCGGGGGAGCACAGATACGCAGTATTTT. Amino acid sequence: CASSPSPLKRRGSTDTQYF.

V is TRBV5-1 and J is TRBJ2-7; 8 bases fit TRBD1. CDR3 size: 15 residues. With 3 bases clipped from V and 2 bases from J, the junction kept 7 bases outside the gene matches. CDR1 SGHRS and CDR2 YFSETQ come from the germline V gene. The CDR3 nucleotides are TGCGCCAGCAGCTCCCGGGACAGGAATCCCTACGAGCAGTACTTC. The encoded protein is CASSSRDRNPYEQYF.

The chain has TRBV30 and TRBJ1-3; a weak D match, TRBD1 (5 bases). This CDR3 is 13 amino acids long. Germline-derived CDR1 and CDR2 are GTSNPN and SVGIG (reference sequence). The germline V and J ends were trimmed by 5 bases and 2 bases, with 10 bases remaining between them. The CDR3 here is CAWGTGTGNTIYF. CDR3 in DNA: TGTGCCTGGGGGACGGGGACTGGAAACACCATATATTTT.

This chain connects TRBV6-5 to TRBJ2-7, with TRBD1 identical over 9 bases. CDR3 size: 14 residues. V was clipped by 5 bases and J by 4 bases; unmatched bases: 6. The germline V gene has CDR1 MNHEY and CDR2 SVGAGI. The CDR3 region has the DNA TGTGCCAGCAGTCCGGGGACAGGGAGGTACGAGCAGTACTTC. As protein: CASSPGTGRYEQYF.

This clone was observed a handful of times. V and J are TRBV6-6 and TRBJ2-2; 7 bases line up with TRBD1. The germline V gene encodes CDR1 MNHNY and CDR2 SVGAGI (reference sequence). After removal of 6 bases from V and 7 bases from J, the junction contained 5 bases not matched to a gene. The CDR3 runs 13 residues. Here the CDR3 DNA reads TGTGCCAGCAGACAGGGGAGTGGCGGGGAGCTGTTTTTT. Amino acids: CASRQGSGGELFF.